Below, 19 T cell receptor beta chains from the same sample are listed, as sequenced in a study of cytomegalovirus exposure and HLA in healthy donors. The PCR made use of 60 Vbeta and 13 Jbeta primers. The protocol was immunoSEQ multiplex PCR, while the TCRdb copy is restricted to in-frame clones and leaves out a portion. The listing records about 39,000 clones. The specimen sequenced was PBMCs. Receptor source: a male donor in good health and CMV-seronegative.

V and J are TRBV10-3 and TRBJ1-5; D unresolved. CDR1 and CDR2 (germline): ENHRY, SYGVKD. The CDR3 totals 14 residues. Trimming took off 4 bases at V and 4 bases at J, with 11 bases between the two ends. CDR3 sequence: CAISAGYRNQPQHF. Written as DNA, the CDR3 is TGTGCCATCAGTGCGGGGTATAGGAATCAGCCCCAGCATTTT.

This chain connects TRBV28 to TRBJ2-7; TRBD1 is a possible D gene (6 bases). The CDR3 covers 14 residues. The V end lost 6 bases, the J end lost 2 bases, and 14 bases lay between the germline ends. Looked up from germline, CDR1 is MDHEN and CDR2 is SYDVKM. CDR3 bases: TGTGCCAGCAGACCGGACAGTAGGGCCTACGAGCAGTACTTC. Protein: CASRPDSRAYEQYF.

The chain is built from TRBV28 and TRBJ2-3; 9 bases line up with TRBD2. V was pared by 6 bases and J by 4 bases, with 8 bases of the junction left unmatched. Per the germline V gene, CDR1 is MDHEN and CDR2 is SYDVKM. The CDR3 runs to 15 residues. The CDR3 bases are TGTGCCAGCAGCCCTAGCGGCGGGGGGGCAGATACGCAGTATTTT. The encoded protein is CASSPSGGGADTQYF.

Here the CDR3 reads CASSLNTMNTEAFF. In DNA, the CDR3 is TGCGCCAGCAGCTTAAACACCATGAACACTGAAGCTTTCTTT. The chain is built from TRBV5-1 and TRBJ1-1; unclear D gene. Germline loops: CDR1 SGHRS, CDR2 YFSETQ. The CDR3 totals 14 residues. Trimming stripped 2 bases from V and 0 bases from J, with 8 bases between.

The V gene is TRBV7-6, the J gene TRBJ2-2; D possibly corresponds to TRBD1 (6 bases). CDR1 is SGHVS and CDR2 is FNYEAQ in the germline V gene. Trimming left V 5 bases short and J 6 bases short, with 16 bases between. The CDR3 is 15 residues long. The CDR3 here is CASSGPGTFAGELFF. In DNA, the CDR3 is TGTGCCAGCAGCGGCCCCGGGACATTCGCCGGGGAGCTGTTTTTT.

The V and J genes are TRBV27 and TRBJ2-3, with a tentative D call TRBD2 (7 bases). CDR1 and CDR2 from the germline V gene are MNHEY and SMNVEV (reference sequence). Trimming removed 3 bases from V and 1 base from J, with 11 bases in between. The length of the CDR3 is 15 residues. Here the CDR3 reads CASSFGGPGTDTQYF. The CDR3 nucleotides read TGTGCCAGCAGTTTCGGGGGGCCGGGCACAGATACGCAGTATTTT.

The chain employs TRBV4-1 and TRBJ2-1, with D maybe TRBD2 (5 bases). Trimming cost V 0 bases and J 7 bases, with 13 bases left between them. This CDR3 has 15 amino acids. Germline loops: CDR1 MGHRA, CDR2 YSYEKL. CDR3 sequence: CASSQDPGEGNEQFF. The CDR3 bases are TGCGCCAGCAGCCAAGATCCCGGGGAAGGGAATGAGCAGTTCTTC.

The rearrangement links TRBV18 to TRBJ1-3, with D unclear. Trimming pared 1 base from V and 0 bases from J, leaving 7 bases between. This CDR3 spans 15 amino acids. Germline V lookup: CDR1 KGHSH, CDR2 LQKENI. Here the CDR3 DNA reads TGTGCCAGCTCACCACTGACTGACTCTGGAAACACCATATATTTT. It yields the protein CASSPLTDSGNTIYF.

The genes are TRBV6-5 and TRBJ1-4, with D unresolved. The CDR3 is 13 residues long. Germline loops: CDR1 MNHEY, CDR2 SVGAGI. Trimming pared 6 bases from V and 5 bases from J, leaving 10 bases between. CDR3 amino acids: CASSLYRNEKLFF. The CDR3 DNA follows: TGTGCCAGCAGCCTATACAGAAATGAAAAACTGTTTTTT.

In regard to this clone: The same CDR3 can be traced to other DNA sequences in this sample. This chain connects TRBV7-9 to TRBJ1-2, with 7 bases matching TRBD1. The CDR3 has 13 amino acids. Germline V CDR1 and CDR2: SEHNR, FQNEAQ (reference sequence). The J segment lost 8 bases and the V segment lost 1 base, leaving 4 bases of the junction unmatched. CDR3 region: CASSLDRGRGYTF. CDR3 bases: TGTGCCAGCAGCTTAGACAGGGGAAGAGGCTACACCTTC.

The chain carries TRBV27 and TRBJ1-5; 8 bases match TRBD1. The CDR3 runs 19 residues. With 2 bases clipped from V and 1 base from J, the junction kept 13 bases outside the gene matches. Germline V lookup: CDR1 MNHEY, CDR2 SMNVEV (reference sequence). CDR3 nucleotide sequence: TGTGCCAGCAGTTTACTCGGGCAGGGGGCTGGTTCAAGCAATCAGCCCCAGCATTTT. It codes for CASSLLGQGAGSSNQPQHF.

V and J are TRBV13 and TRBJ1-1; unclear D gene. V was pared by 5 bases and J by 1 base, with 11 bases between. The germline V gene encodes CDR1 PRHDT and CDR2 FYEKMQ (reference sequence). The CDR3 length is 14 residues. The CDR3 is CASSRREKNTEAFF. The DNA for the CDR3 is TGTGCCAGCAGCCGTCGGGAAAAGAACACTGAAGCTTTCTTT. Drawing the rest from reference TRBV13 and TRBJ1-1, the complete variable domain is AAGVIQSPRHLIKEKRETATLKCYPIPRHDTVYWYQQGPGQDPQFLISFYEKMQSDKGSIPDRFSAQQFSDYHSELNMSSLELGDSALYFCASSRREKNTEAFFGQGTRLTVV.

This chain joins TRBV11-1 and TRBJ2-5, with D perhaps TRBD2 (6 bases). CDR3 length equals 13 residues. The V gene lost 8 bases and the J gene lost 2 bases, with 12 bases spanning the gap. The germline V gene has CDR1 SGHAT and CDR2 FQDESV (reference sequence). The CDR3 here is CASSFGGQETQYF. CDR3 in DNA: TGTGCCAGCTCGTTCGGAGGGCAAGAGACCCAGTACTTC.

The gene calls are TRBV5-6 and TRBJ2-3; tentatively, D is TRBD2 (6 bases). Germline CDR1 and CDR2: SGHDT and YYEEEE. The CDR3 consists of 13 residues. V was trimmed by 0 bases and J by 5 bases, leaving 7 bases between them. Here the CDR3 reads CASSLGGVDTQYF. The CDR3 region has the DNA TGTGCCAGCAGCTTGGGGGGGGTAGATACGCAGTATTTT. Together with reference TRBV5-6 and TRBJ2-3, the CDR3 gives the full variable domain: DAGVTQSPTHLIKTRGQQVTLRCSPKSGHDTVSWYQQALGQGPQFIFQYYEEEERQRGNFPDRFSGHQFPNYSSELNVNALLLGDSALYLCASSLGGVDTQYFGPGTRLTVL.

CDR3 in amino acids: CASSPTRAGANVLTF. The CDR3 DNA sequence: TGTGCCAGCAGCCCTACCAGGGCTGGGGCCAACGTCCTGACTTTC. The chain employs TRBV13 and TRBJ2-6; D might be TRBD1 (5 bases). Germline V lookup: CDR1 PRHDT, CDR2 FYEKMQ (reference sequence). With 5 bases removed from V and 2 bases from J, the gap between germline ends came to 10 bases. This CDR3 has 15 amino acids.

The V call is TRBV14, the J call TRBJ1-4; D gene unclear. V was cut by 1 base and J by 5 bases, with 11 bases left in between. Germline-derived CDR1 and CDR2 are SGHDN and FVKESK. The CDR3 is 15 residues long. CDR3 coding DNA: TGTGCCAGCAGCCAAGGGTGGCGGTTAAATGAAAAACTGTTTTTT. As protein: CASSQGWRLNEKLFF.

The chain joins TRBV4-1 to TRBJ1-6, with D unresolved. V was cut by 0 bases and J by 0 bases, with 15 bases left in between. The CDR3 covers 19 residues. Germline V CDR1 and CDR2: MGHRA, YSYEKL. As DNA, the CDR3 is TGCGCCAGCAGCCAAGATCGGACGGGAAGCAGCTCCTATAATTCACCCCTCCACTTT. It translates to CASSQDRTGSSSYNSPLHF.

V and J are TRBV19 and TRBJ2-3; the D gene is possibly TRBD2 (6 bases). This CDR3 contains 15 residues. V gave up 6 bases and J gave up 0 bases, with 13 bases separating them. In germline, CDR1 is LNHDA, CDR2 SQIVND (reference sequence). The CDR3 sequence is CASSIPGLSTDTQYF. The CDR3 DNA reads as TGTGCCAGTAGCATCCCGGGACTGAGCACAGATACGCAGTATTTT.

The chain couples TRBV7-2 to TRBJ2-2; 8 nucleotides line up with TRBD2. V shed 1 base and J 4 bases; nucleotides not matched to a gene: 5. Per the germline V gene, CDR1 is SGHTA and CDR2 is FQGNSA. This CDR3 region has 16 residues. The CDR3 sequence is CASSLVGTSRTGELFF. As DNA, the CDR3 is TGTGCCAGCAGCTTAGTCGGGACTAGTCGCACCGGGGAGCTGTTTTTT. Full variable domain (missing parts from reference TRBV7-2 and TRBJ2-2): GAGVSQSPSNKVTEKGKDVELRCDPISGHTALYWYRQSLGQGLEFLIYFQGNSAPDKSGLPSDRFSAERTGGSVSTLTIQRTQQEDSAVYLCASSLVGTSRTGELFFGEGSRLTVL.